This T cell receptor (beta chain) was sequenced in a study of prognosis after radiotherapy for stage I lung cancer. Whole-study context: Enrolled patients (over 12 men, 6 women) had a median age of about 70 years and an age range of roughly 50 to 95 years.

Study results and limitations: Differences in TRBV and TRBJ gene usage were reportedly observed between patients with and without metastases.

The germline CDR1 and CDR2 sequences are LNHDA and SQIVND (reference sequence). The CDR3 consists of 13 residues. V gave up 2 bases and J gave up 7 bases, with 11 bases separating them. This clonotype was detected many times. Its antigen is as yet unknown. TCR beta CDR3 was amplified from genomic DNA by two-round multiplex PCR. Amplification in first-round PCR relied on primers specific to each TRBV and TRBJ gene. MiXCR, applied by TCRdb to the multiplex PCR reads, yields one record per CDR3 protein. The repertoire consists of 25,000 to 35,000 distinct CDR3 sequences, with 40% to 60% occurring once and the leading ten covering 15% to 20%.

The sample here was PBMCs, taken before or after stereotactic body radiation therapy (not recorded which). This clonotype was obtained from a donor aged 50 or older with non-small cell lung cancer. The chain employs TRBV19 and TRBJ1-2, with D possibly TRBD1 on 6 matching bases. The CDR3 DNA follows: TGTGCCAGTAGTATAAAGGGGGGCACTGGCTACACCTTC. Translated: CASSIKGGTGYTF.